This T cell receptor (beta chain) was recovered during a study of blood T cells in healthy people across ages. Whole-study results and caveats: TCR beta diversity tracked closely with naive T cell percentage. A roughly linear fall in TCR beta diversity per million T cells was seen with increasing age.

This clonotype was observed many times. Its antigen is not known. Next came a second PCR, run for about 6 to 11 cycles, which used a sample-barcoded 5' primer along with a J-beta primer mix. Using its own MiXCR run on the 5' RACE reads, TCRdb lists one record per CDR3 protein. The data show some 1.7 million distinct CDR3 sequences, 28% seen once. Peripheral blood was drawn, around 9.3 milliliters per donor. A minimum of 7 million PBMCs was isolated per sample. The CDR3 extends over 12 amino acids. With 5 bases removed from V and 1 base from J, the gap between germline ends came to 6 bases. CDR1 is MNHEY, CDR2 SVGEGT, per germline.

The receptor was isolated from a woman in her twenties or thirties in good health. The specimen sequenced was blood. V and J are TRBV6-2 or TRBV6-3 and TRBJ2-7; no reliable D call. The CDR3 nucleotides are TGTGCCAGCAGTGAGTTATCCTACGAGCAGTACTTC. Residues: CASSELSYEQYF.